This T cell receptor beta chain comes out of a study of blood T cells in healthy people across ages. Study-wide findings and caveats: When set beside aged donors, long-lived donors presented more naive CD4+ cells and higher diversity.

A sample-barcoded 5' primer and a J-beta primer mix were used in a second PCR of about 7 to 11 cycles. All samples gave at least 2.5 million CDR3-containing paired-end reads. Via MiXCR, TCRdb re-called the 5' RACE reads, giving one row per CDR3 protein. Found here are around 1,000,000 distinct CDR3 sequences, roughly two fifths of them singletons; the top ten hold around 14%. Donors each provided about 9.5 milliliters of peripheral blood. Points on this clonotype: Its matching antigen is unknown.

Sequenced: blood. The TCR comes from a man aged 18 to 35 in good health.

This CDR3 reads CSASGTGYDIYNEQFF. CDR3 DNA sequence: TGCAGTGCTAGTGGGACAGGGTATGATATTTACAATGAGCAGTTCTTC. The chain employs TRBV20-1 and TRBJ2-1; 9 bases agree with TRBD1. The trim removed 3 bases at V and 4 bases at J, leaving 10 bases unmatched. This CDR3 region has 16 residues. Germline CDR1 is DFQATT and CDR2 is SNEGSKA (reference sequence).